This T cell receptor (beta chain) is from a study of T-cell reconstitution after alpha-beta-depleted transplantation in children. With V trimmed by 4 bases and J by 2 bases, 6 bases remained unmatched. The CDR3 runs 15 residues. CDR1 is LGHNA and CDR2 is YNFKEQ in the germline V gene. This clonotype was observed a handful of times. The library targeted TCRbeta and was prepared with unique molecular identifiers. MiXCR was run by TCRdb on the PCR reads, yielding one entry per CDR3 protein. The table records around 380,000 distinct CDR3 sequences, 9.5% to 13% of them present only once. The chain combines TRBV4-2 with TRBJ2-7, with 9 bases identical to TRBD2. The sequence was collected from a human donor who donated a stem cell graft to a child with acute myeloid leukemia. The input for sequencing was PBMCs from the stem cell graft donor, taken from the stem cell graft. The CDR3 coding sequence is TGTGCCAGCAGCCCCCGGTCTAGCGGGACCTACGAGCAGTACTTC. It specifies CASSPRSSGTYEQYF.